The 15 T cell receptor beta chains reported below all come from one sample, sequenced in a study of blood T cell repertoires in COVID-19. TCRdb keeps only in-frame clones here, not all; method: immunoSEQ multiplex PCR. Seen here are under 200,000 clones, 80% to 85% observed once, and the top ten hold about 5.5%. The sequencing input was peripheral blood. The receptors originated from a woman in her 30s with acute or convalescent COVID-19.

The rearrangement links TRBV27 to TRBJ2-4; 15 bases match TRBD2. Germline values: CDR1 MNHEY, CDR2 SMNVEV (reference sequence). V gave up 5 bases and J gave up 9 bases; unmatched junction bases: 8. The CDR3 runs 16 residues. CDR3 in amino acids: CASSPWTSGGGFIQYF. The CDR3 DNA reads as TGTGCCAGCAGTCCCTGGACTAGCGGGGGGGGGTTCATTCAGTACTTC.

This chain links TRBV5-1 with TRBJ2-7, with TRBD1 identical over 7 bases. The CDR3 contains 14 residues. The J segment lost 5 bases and the V segment lost 7 bases, leaving 12 bases of the junction unmatched. CDR1 and CDR2 from the germline V gene are SGHRS and YFSETQ. The CDR3 here is CASAIHGTEDEQYF. CDR3 nucleotide sequence: TGCGCCAGCGCTATCCACGGGACAGAGGACGAGCAGTACTTC.

This chain uses TRBV13 with TRBJ2-1; a weak D match, TRBD2 (6 bases). The V end was cut by 6 bases, the J end by 1 base, with 13 bases between. Per germline, CDR1 PRHDT and CDR2 FYEKMQ (reference sequence). This CDR3 comprises 15 residues. The CDR3 is CASRSTSLSYNEQFF. CDR3 in DNA: TGTGCCAGCAGATCAACTAGCCTTTCCTACAATGAGCAGTTCTTC.

The gene calls are TRBV19 and TRBJ1-3; 7 bases agree with TRBD1. Germline V gives CDR1 LNHDA, CDR2 SQIVND (reference sequence). The CDR3 is 15 residues long. With V trimmed by 8 bases and J by 0 bases, 7 bases remained unmatched. This chain's CDR3 is CASEAGGSSGNTIYF. The CDR3 DNA follows: TGTGCCAGTGAAGCAGGGGGGAGCTCTGGAAACACCATATATTTT.

The V gene is TRBV19, the J gene TRBJ1-1; 10 positions agree with TRBD1. The junction had 17 bases not matched to a gene; V was cut back by 7 bases and J by 6 bases. The germline CDR1 and CDR2 sequences are LNHDA and SQIVND (reference sequence). There are 17 residues in the CDR3. The CDR3 region is CASKLASPGQGRSEAFF. For the CDR3, the DNA is TGTGCCAGTAAACTCGCGTCTCCGGGACAGGGGCGGTCTGAAGCTTTCTTT.

This clone was detected only once. The rearrangement links TRBV11-2 to TRBJ2-7; D unclear. This CDR3 region has 11 residues. V dropped 5 bases and J dropped 4 bases, with 6 bases sitting between them. Per germline, CDR1 SGHAT and CDR2 FQNNGV. The CDR3, as DNA: TGTGCCAGCAGCCCCCATTACGAGCAGTACTTC. This translates into CASSPHYEQYF.

CDR3 sequence reads: CASSLGVSGFYEQYF. Written as DNA, the CDR3 is TGTGCCAGCAGCTTAGGGGTTAGCGGATTCTACGAGCAGTACTTC. The rearrangement links TRBV11-2 to TRBJ2-7; D might be TRBD2 (6 bases). V lost 1 base, J lost 3 bases, and 13 bases lay in between. The CDR3 loop spans 15 amino acids. In germline, CDR1 is SGHAT, CDR2 FQNNGV.

The chain couples TRBV4-3 to TRBJ2-1; TRBD2 might be the D (5 bases). The CDR3 spans 16 residues. Trimming took off 1 base at V and 5 bases at J, with 15 bases between the two ends. The V gene's germline CDR1 is LGHNA and CDR2 YSLEER. CDR3 residues: CASSQVLAGGNNEQFF. The CDR3 DNA reads as TGCGCCAGCAGCCAAGTGTTGGCGGGTGGGAACAATGAGCAGTTCTTC.

This chain connects TRBV6-2 or TRBV6-3 to TRBJ2-3, with 9 bases that match TRBD2. Germline lookup yields CDR1 MNHEY and CDR2 SVGEGT. The CDR3 consists of 17 residues. The junction had 6 bases not matched to a gene; V was cut back by 0 bases and J by 2 bases. CDR3 amino acids: CASSYSRTSAFTDTQYF. Written as DNA, the CDR3 is TGTGCCAGCAGTTACTCCCGGACTAGCGCCTTCACAGATACGCAGTATTTT.

This clone was seen only once. The V gene is TRBV14, the J gene TRBJ2-7; D possibly corresponds to TRBD2 (5 bases). This CDR3 has 18 amino acids. The germline V gene has CDR1 SGHDN and CDR2 FVKESK. The germline V and J ends were trimmed by 1 base and 0 bases, with 19 bases remaining between them. This CDR3 reads CASSQGRGVRDPSYEQYF. CDR3 nucleotides: TGTGCCAGCAGCCAAGGTCGTGGCGTTCGGGATCCCTCCTACGAGCAGTACTTC.

The chain employs TRBV27 and TRBJ1-4; 11 nucleotides match TRBD1. J gave up 0 bases and V 5 bases, and 17 bases lay outside the gene matches. Germline V gives CDR1 MNHEY, CDR2 SMNVEV (reference sequence). The CDR3 length is 21 residues. The CDR3 is CASSILNVRDRGFPTNEKLFF. DNA of the CDR3: TGTGCCAGCAGTATACTAAATGTCCGGGACAGGGGGTTCCCAACTAATGAAAAACTGTTTTTT.

This clone was observed a single time. The genes are TRBV2 and TRBJ2-7; 10 nucleotides line up with TRBD2. The germline V gene has CDR1 SNHLY and CDR2 FYNNEI. The length of the CDR3 is 16 residues. J was trimmed by 6 bases and V by 6 bases; bases with no gene match: 14. The CDR3 DNA sequence: TGTGCCAGCAGCTCCCATGGGCAGCGGGGGGGCAGCGAGCAGTACTTC. Protein sequence: CASSSHGQRGGSEQYF.

V usage is TRBV6-5 and J usage is TRBJ1-1, with D possibly matching TRBD1 (6 bases). CDR3 size: 14 residues. V was trimmed by 7 bases and J by 6 bases, leaving 18 bases between them. CDR1 and CDR2 from the germline V gene are MNHEY and SVGAGI. The DNA of the CDR3 is TGTGCCAGCAACGTACAGGGAAGTAGAGCTGAAGCTTTCTTT. It yields the protein CASNVQGSRAEAFF.

This chain links TRBV28 with TRBJ1-6, with D possibly being TRBD1 (6 bases). The CDR3 sequence is 15 residues long. Trimming took off 3 bases at V and 7 bases at J, with 13 bases between the two ends. Germline CDR1 reads MDHEN; CDR2 reads SYDVKM. The CDR3 DNA follows: TGTGCCAGCAGTTTCTTTGCAGGGGCGAATTCACCCCTCCACTTT. Protein sequence: CASSFFAGANSPLHF. Supplemented by reference TRBV28 and TRBJ1-6, the full variable domain reads DVKVTQSSRYLVKRTGEKVFLECVQDMDHENMFWYRQDPGLGLRLIYFSYDVKMKEKGDIPEGYSVSREKKERFSLILESASTNQTSMYLCASSFFAGANSPLHFGNGTRLTVT.

The chain links TRBV24-1 to TRBJ2-7, with 7 bases identical to TRBD1. The length of the CDR3 is 16 residues. V gave up 2 bases and J gave up 3 bases; unmatched junction bases: 9. CDR1 and CDR2 (germline): KGHDR, SFDVKD. The CDR3 DNA follows: TGTGCCACCAGTGATTCCCGGGACAGTCATCTCTACGAGCAGTACTTC. It encodes CATSDSRDSHLYEQYF.